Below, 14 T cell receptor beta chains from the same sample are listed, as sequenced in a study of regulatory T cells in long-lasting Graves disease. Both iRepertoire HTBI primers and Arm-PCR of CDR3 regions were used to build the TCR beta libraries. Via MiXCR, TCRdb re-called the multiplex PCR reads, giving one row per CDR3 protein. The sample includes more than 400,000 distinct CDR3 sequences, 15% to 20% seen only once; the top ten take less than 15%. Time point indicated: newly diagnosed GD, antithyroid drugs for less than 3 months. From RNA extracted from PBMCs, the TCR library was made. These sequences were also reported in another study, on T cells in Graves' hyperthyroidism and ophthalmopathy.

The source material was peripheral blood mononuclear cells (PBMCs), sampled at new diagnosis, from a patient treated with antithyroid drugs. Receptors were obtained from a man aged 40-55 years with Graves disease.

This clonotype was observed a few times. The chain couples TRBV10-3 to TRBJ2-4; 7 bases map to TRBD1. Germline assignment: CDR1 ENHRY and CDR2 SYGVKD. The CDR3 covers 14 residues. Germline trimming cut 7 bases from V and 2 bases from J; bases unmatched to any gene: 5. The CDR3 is CAIIDRVPKNIQYF. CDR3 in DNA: TGTGCCATCATTGACAGGGTTCCCAAAAACATTCAGTACTTC.

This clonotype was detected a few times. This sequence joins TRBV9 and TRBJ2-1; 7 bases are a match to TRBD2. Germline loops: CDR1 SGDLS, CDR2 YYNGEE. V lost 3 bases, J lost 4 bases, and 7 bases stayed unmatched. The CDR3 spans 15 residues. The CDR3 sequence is CASSAAGVGYNEQFF. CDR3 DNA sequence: TGTGCCAGCAGCGCGGCGGGAGTTGGATACAATGAGCAGTTCTTC. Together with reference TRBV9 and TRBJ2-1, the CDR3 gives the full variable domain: DSGVTQTPKHLITATGQRVTLRCSPRSGDLSVYWYQQSLDQGLQFLIQYYNGEERAKGNILERFSAQQFPDLHSELNLSSLELGDSALYFCASSAAGVGYNEQFFGPGTRLTVL.

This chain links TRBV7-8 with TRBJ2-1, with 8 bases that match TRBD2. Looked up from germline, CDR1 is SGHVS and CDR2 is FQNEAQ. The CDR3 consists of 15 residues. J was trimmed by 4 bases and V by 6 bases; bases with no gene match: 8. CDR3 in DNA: TGTGCCAGCAGAAGAGGCACTAGCGGATACAATGAGCAGTTCTTC. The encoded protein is CASRRGTSGYNEQFF.

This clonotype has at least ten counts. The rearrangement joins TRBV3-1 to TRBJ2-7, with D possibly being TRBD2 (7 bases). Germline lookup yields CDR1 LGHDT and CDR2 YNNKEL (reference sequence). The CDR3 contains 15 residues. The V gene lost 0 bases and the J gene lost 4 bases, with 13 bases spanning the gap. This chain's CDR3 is CASSQDPGGPYEQYF. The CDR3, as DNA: TGTGCCAGCAGCCAAGATCCCGGGGGGCCTTACGAGCAGTACTTC.

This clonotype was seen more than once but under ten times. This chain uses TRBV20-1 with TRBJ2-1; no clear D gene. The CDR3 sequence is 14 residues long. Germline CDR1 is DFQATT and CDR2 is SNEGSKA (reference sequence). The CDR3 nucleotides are TGCAGGGCATCAGAGCGATCTGCCTACAATGAGCAGTTCTTC. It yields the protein CRASERSAYNEQFF.

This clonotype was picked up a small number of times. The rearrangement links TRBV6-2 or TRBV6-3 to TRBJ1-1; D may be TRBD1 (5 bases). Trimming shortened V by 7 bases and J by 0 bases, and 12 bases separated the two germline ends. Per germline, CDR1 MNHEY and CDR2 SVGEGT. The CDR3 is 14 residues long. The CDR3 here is CASKNPGLNTEAFF. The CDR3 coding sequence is TGTGCCAGCAAAAATCCGGGACTGAACACTGAAGCTTTCTTT.

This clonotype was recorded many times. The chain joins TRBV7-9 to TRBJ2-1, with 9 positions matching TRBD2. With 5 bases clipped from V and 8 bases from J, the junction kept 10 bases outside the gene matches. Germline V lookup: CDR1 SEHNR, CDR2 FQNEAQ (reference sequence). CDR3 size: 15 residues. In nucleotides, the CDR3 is TGTGCCAGCAGCCCACTAGGCGGGAGGGTGGATGAGCAGTTCTTC. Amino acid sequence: CASSPLGGRVDEQFF.

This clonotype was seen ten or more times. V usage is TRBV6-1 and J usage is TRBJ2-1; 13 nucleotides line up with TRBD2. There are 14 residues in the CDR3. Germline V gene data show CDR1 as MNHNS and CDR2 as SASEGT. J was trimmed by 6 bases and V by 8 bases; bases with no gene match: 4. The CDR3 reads CASRTSGSANEQFF. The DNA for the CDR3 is TGTGCCAGCCGGACTAGCGGGAGCGCCAATGAGCAGTTCTTC.

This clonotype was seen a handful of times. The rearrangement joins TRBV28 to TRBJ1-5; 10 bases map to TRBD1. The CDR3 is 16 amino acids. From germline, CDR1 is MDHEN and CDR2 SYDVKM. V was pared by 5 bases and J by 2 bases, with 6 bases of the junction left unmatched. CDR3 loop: CASSPRDRGGNQPQHF. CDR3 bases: TGTGCCAGCAGTCCAAGGGACAGGGGCGGCAATCAGCCCCAGCATTTT.

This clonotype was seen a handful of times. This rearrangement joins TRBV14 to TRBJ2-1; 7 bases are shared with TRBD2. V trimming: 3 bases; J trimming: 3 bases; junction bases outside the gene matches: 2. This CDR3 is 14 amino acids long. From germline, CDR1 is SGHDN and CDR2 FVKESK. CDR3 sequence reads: CASSQGDYYNEQFF. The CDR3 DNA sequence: TGTGCCAGCAGCCAGGGGGACTACTACAATGAGCAGTTCTTC. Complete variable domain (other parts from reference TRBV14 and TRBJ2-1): EAGVTQFPSHSVIEKGQTVTLRCDPISGHDNLYWYRRVMGKEIKFLLHFVKESKQDESGMPNNRFLAERTGGTYSTLKVQPAELEDSGVYFCASSQGDYYNEQFFGPGTRLTVL.

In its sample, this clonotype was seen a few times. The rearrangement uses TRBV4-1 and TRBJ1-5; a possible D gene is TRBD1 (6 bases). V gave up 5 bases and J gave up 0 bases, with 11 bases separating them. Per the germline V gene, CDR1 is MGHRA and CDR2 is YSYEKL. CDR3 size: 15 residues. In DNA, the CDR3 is TGCGCCAGCAGCGGTAGACAGGTTAGCAATCAGCCCCAGCATTTT. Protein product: CASSGRQVSNQPQHF.

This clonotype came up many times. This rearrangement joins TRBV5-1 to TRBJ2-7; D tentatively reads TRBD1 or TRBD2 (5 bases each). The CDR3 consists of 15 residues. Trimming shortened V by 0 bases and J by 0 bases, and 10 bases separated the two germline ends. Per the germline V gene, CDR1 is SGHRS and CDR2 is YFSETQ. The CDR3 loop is CASSLGEGPSYEQYF. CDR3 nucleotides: TGCGCCAGCAGCTTGGGTGAGGGGCCCTCCTACGAGCAGTACTTC.

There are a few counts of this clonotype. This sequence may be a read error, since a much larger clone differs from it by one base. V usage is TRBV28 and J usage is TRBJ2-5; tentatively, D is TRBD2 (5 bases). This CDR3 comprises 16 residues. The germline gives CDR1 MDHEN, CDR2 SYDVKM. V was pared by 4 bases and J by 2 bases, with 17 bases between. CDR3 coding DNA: TGTGCCAGCAGTTCAGCCGGGATAGGTATTCAAGAGACCCAGTACTTC. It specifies CASSSAGIGIQETQYF. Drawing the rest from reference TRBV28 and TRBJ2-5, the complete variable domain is DVKVTQSSRYLVKRTGEKVFLECVQDMDHENMFWYRQDPGLGLRLIYFSYDVKMKEKGDIPEGYSVSREKKERFSLILESASTNQTSMYLCASSSAGIGIQETQYFGPGTRLLVL.

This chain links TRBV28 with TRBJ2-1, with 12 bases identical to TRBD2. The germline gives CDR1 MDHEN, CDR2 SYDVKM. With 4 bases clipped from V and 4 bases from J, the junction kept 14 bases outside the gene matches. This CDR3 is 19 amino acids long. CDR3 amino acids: CASSSPSGTSGWAYNEQFF. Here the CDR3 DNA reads TGTGCCAGCAGTTCTCCGTCCGGGACTAGCGGGTGGGCTTACAATGAGCAGTTCTTC.